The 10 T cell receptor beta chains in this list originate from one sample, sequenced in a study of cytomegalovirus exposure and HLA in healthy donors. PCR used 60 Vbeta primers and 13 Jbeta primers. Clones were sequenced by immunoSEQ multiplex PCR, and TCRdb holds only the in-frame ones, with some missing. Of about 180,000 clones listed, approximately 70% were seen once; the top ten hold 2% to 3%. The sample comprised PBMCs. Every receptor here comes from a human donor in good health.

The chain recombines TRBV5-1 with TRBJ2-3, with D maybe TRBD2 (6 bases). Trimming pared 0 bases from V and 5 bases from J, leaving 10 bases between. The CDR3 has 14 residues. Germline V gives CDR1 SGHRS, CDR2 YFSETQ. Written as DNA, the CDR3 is TGCGCCAGCAGCTTGGTTCGGACTAAAGATACGCAGTATTTT. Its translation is CASSLVRTKDTQYF.

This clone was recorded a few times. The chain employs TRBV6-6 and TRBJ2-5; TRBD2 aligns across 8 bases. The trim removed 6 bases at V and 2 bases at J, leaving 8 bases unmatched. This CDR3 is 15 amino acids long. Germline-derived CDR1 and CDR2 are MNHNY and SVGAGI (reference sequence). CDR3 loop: CASSLRPGGQETQYF. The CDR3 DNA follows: TGTGCCAGCAGCCTAAGGCCGGGGGGGCAAGAGACCCAGTACTTC.

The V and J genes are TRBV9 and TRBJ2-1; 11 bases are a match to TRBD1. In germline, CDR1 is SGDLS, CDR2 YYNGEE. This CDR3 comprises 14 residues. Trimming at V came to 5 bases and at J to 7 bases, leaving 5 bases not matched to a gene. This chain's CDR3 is CASSWTGGANEQFF. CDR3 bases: TGTGCCAGCAGTTGGACAGGGGGCGCGAATGAGCAGTTCTTC.

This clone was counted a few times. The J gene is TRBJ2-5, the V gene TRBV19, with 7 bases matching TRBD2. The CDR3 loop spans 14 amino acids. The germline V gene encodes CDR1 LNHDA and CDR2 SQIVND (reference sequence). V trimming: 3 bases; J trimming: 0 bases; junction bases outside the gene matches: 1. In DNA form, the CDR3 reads TGTGCCAGTAGTATTGGGACTAACCAAGAGACCCAGTACTTC. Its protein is CASSIGTNQETQYF.

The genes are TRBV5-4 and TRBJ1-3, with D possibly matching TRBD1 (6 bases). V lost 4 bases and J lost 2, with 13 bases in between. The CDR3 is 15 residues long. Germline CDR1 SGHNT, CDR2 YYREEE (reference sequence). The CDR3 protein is CASSHREGAGNTIYF. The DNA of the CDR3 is TGTGCCAGCAGCCACAGGGAGGGCGCTGGAAACACCATATATTTT.

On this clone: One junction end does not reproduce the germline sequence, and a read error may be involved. CDR3 protein: CSSSLGNRGINYGYTF. The CDR3 DNA reads as TGTTCCAGCAGCTTAGGCAACAGGGGAATAAACTATGGCTACACCTTC. The chain uses TRBV7-9 and TRBJ1-2, with TRBD1 matching over 7 bases. CDR1 and CDR2 from the germline V gene are SEHNR and FQNEAQ (reference sequence). The CDR3 consists of 16 residues.

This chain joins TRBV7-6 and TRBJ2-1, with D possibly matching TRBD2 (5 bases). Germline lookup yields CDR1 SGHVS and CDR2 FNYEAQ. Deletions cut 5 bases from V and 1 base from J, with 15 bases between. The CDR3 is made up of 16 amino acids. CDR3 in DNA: TGTGCCAGCAGCCCACGACTAACCAAATCCTACAATGAGCAGTTCTTC. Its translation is CASSPRLTKSYNEQFF.

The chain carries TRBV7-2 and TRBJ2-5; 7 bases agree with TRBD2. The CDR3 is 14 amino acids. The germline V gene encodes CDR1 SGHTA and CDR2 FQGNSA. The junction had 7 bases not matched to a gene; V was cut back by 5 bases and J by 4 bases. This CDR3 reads CASSLPGGGETQYF. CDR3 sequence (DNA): TGTGCCAGCAGCCTGCCTGGGGGGGGAGAGACCCAGTACTTC.

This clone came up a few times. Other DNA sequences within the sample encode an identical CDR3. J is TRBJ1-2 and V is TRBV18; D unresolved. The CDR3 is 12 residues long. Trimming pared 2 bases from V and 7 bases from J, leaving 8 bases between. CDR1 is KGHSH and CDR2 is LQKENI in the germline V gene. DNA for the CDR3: TGTGCCAGCTCACCAGGGAGAGGTGGCTACACCTTC. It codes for CASSPGRGGYTF. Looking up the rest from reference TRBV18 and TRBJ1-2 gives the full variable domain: NAGVMQNPRHLVRRRGQEARLRCSPMKGHSHVYWYRQLPEEGLKFMVYLQKENIIDESGMPKERFSAEFPKEGPSILRIQQVVRGDSAAYFCASSPGRGGYTFGSGTRLTVV.

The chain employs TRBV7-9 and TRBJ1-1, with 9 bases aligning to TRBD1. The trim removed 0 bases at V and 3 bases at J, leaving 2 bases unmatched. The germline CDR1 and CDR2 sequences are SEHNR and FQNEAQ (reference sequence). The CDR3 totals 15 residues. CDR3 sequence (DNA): TGTGCCAGCAGCTTAGCGCGGACAGGGGACACTGAAGCTTTCTTT. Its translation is CASSLARTGDTEAFF.